This T cell receptor (beta chain) was recorded in a study of cytotoxic CD8 clonotypes in ibrutinib-treated CLL. Study context: Investigators reported about 25 partial and 2 complete responses; after median 68 months, roughly 15 patients remained remitted and 12 progressed. Mean per-sample yields comprised 255,043 productive templates and tens of thousands of productive rearrangements.

The CDR3 runs to 15 residues. The trim removed 1 base at V and 6 bases at J, leaving 7 bases unmatched. Germline V gene lookup returns CDR1 SGHRS and CDR2 YFSETQ. Relative to its sample, this clone is medium-sized. The antigen is not known. Frozen PBMC stocks contributed 2 to 2.5 micrograms of genomic DNA to the TCR beta libraries. Findings of the study overall: Public clonotypes (which were uncommon) either contracted or remained stable on treatment.

The method was immunoSEQ multiplex PCR; TCRdb's version includes in-frame clones alone and lacks a portion of them. The repertoire holds some 200,000 clones, with about four fifths as singletons. Sequenced here: PBMCs, sampled after 12 months of ibrutinib treatment. The clonotype comes from a human donor with chronic lymphocytic leukemia. The chain employs TRBV5-1 and TRBJ1-1, with 9 bases lining up with TRBD1. CDR3 in DNA: TGCGCCAGCAGCTTGCCACAGGGGGCGAGCTCTGAAGCTTTCTTT. Protein sequence: CASSLPQGASSEAFF.